The 3 T cell receptor beta chains below were found in one sample sequenced in a study of T cells in Graves' hyperthyroidism and ophthalmopathy (dated by TCRdb to about 2019). Receptor amplification or capture employed multiplex PCR. The reads were generated on an Illumina HiSeq 2000. TCR beta CDR3 regions were amplified from RNA transcripts. The first round of RT-PCR for the TCR CDR3 was performed with the HTBI primer set and the Qiagen OneStep RT-PCR kit. TCRdb trimmed the raw reads at Q25, called clones with MiXCR and kept productive beta chains. A single entry per CDR3 protein holds the most common genes and DNA from its merged rows. The sample table holds some 440,000 distinct CDR3 sequences, of which about a sixth were seen once. Almost 8% of the sample goes to the ten largest clones. What was sequenced was blood. These receptors came from a woman between 18 and 29 years old with Graves' hyperthyroidism.

This clonotype was seen at least ten times. V usage is TRBV20-1 and J usage is TRBJ2-5; D is possibly TRBD1 or TRBD2 (7 bases each). This CDR3 contains 13 residues. The V end was cut by 6 bases, the J end by 0 bases, with 11 bases between. Germline V gene lookup returns CDR1 DFQATT and CDR2 SNEGSKA (reference sequence). CDR3 sequence reads: CSAQGGYQETQYF. CDR3 sequence (DNA): TGCAGTGCCCAGGGGGGGTACCAAGAGACCCAGTACTTC.

The genes are TRBV19 and TRBJ1-6; D may be TRBD1 (5 bases). V was pared by 4 bases and J by 7 bases, with 17 bases between. The CDR3 has 16 residues. Germline loops: CDR1 LNHDA, CDR2 SQIVND (reference sequence). The CDR3 DNA sequence: TGTGCCAGTAGTAATGGGGATCGGGGCAGCAATTCACCCCTCCACTTT. Amino acid sequence: CASSNGDRGSNSPLHF.

The V gene is TRBV9, the J gene TRBJ2-2; D unclear. V was shortened by 0 bases and J by 1 base, with 13 bases between the two germline ends. The CDR3 extends over 17 amino acids. CDR1 is SGDLS, CDR2 YYNGEE, per germline. The CDR3 sequence: CASSVAGHLRNTGELFF. The DNA for the CDR3 is TGTGCCAGCAGCGTAGCTGGGCACCTACGGAACACCGGGGAGCTGTTTTTT.